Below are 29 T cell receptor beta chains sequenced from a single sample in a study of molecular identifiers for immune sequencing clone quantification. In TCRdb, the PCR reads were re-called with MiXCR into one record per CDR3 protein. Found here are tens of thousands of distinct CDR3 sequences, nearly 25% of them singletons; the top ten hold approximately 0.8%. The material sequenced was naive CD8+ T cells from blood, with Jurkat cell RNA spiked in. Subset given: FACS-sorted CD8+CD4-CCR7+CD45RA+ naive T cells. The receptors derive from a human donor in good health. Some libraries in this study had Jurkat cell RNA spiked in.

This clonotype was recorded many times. CDR3 sequence: CASSLFGGLYEQYF. In DNA, the CDR3 is TGTGCCAGCAGCTTGTTTGGAGGGCTCTACGAGCAGTACTTC. This chain links TRBV5-6 with TRBJ2-7, with D perhaps TRBD2 (6 bases). V gave up 1 base and J gave up 3 bases, with 11 bases separating them. Germline lookup yields CDR1 SGHDT and CDR2 YYEEEE. The CDR3 is 14 amino acids.

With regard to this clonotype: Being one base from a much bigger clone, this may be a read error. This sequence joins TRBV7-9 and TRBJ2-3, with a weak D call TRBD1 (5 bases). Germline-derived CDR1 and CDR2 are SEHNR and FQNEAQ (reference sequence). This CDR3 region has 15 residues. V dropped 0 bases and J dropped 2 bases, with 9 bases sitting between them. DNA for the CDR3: TGTGCCAGCAGCTTAGCGGACACTAACACAGATACGCAGTATTTT. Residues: CASSLADTNTDTQYF.

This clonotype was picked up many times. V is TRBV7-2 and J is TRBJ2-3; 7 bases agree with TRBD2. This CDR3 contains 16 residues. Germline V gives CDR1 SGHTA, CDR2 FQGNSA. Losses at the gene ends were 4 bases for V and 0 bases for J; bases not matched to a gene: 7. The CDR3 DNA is TGTGCCAGCAGCTCCCGACTAGCAGCTAGCACAGATACGCAGTATTTT. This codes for CASSSRLAASTDTQYF.

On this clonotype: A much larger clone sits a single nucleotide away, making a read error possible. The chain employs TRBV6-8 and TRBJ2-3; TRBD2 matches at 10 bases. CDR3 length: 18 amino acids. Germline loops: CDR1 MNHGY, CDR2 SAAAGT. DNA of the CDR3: TGTGCCAGCAATTACTCGAGAGGTAGCGGGAGGAGCACAGATACGCAGTATTTT. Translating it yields CASNYSRGSGRSTDTQYF.

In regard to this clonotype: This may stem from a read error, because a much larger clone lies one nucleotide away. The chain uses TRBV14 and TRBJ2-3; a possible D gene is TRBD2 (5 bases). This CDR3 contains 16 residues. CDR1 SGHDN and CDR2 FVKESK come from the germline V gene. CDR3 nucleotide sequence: TGTGCCAGCAGCCTAGACACCCTTGGGAGCACAGATACGCGGTATTTT. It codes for CASSLDTLGSTDTRYF.

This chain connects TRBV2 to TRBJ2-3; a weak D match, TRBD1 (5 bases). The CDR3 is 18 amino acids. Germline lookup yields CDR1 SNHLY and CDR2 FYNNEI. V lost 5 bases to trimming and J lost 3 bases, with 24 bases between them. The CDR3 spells CASSTSRDTPLRTDTQYF. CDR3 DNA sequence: TGTGCCAGCAGTACAAGCAGGGATACCCCCCTTCGTACAGATACGCAGTATTTT.

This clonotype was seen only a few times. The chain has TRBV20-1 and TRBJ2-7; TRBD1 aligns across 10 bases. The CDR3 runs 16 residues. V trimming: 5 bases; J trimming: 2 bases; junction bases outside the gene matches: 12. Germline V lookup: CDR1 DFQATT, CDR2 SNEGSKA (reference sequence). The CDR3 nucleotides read TGCAGTGCTCTACCAGACAGGGGGCGCGGAGCCTACGAGCAGTACTTC. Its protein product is CSALPDRGRGAYEQYF.

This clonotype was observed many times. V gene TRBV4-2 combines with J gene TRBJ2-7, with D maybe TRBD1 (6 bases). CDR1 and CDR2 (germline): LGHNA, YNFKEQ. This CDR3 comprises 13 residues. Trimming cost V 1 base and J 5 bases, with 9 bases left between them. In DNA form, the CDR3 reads TGTGCCAGCAGCCAAGTACAGGGTAACGAGCAGTACTTC. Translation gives CASSQVQGNEQYF.

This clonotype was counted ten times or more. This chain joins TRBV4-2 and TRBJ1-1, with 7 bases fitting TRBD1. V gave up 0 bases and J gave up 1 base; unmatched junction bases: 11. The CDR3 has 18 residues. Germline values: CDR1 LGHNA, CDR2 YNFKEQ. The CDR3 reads CASSQETGLTIENTEAFF. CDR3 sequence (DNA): TGTGCCAGCAGCCAAGAGACAGGGCTGACTATTGAGAACACTGAAGCTTTCTTT.

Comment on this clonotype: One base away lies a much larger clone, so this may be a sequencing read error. Here the CDR3 reads CASSCILLAKNIQYF. The DNA of the CDR3 is TGTGCCAGCAGTTGCATCCTATTAGCCAAAAACATTCAGTACTTC. V usage is TRBV6-2 or TRBV6-3 and J usage is TRBJ2-4; D not certain. The CDR3 is made up of 15 amino acids. V lost 4 bases and J lost 0, with 10 bases in between. Germline assignment: CDR1 MNHEY and CDR2 SVGEGT.

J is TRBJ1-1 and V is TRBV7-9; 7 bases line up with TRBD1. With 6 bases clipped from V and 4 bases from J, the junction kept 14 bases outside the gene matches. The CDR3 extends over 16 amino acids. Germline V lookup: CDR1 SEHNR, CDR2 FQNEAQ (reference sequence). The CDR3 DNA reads TGTGCCAGCAGTATCCCCGGCCAAGGGGGCTTCACTGAAGCTTTCTTT. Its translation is CASSIPGQGGFTEAFF.

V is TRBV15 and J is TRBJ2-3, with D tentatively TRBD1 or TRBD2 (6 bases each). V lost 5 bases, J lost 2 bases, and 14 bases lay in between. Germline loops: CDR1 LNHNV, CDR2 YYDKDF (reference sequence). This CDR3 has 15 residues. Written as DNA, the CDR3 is TGTGCCACCAGCGGGGGGCGGGGATACACAGATACGCAGTATTTT. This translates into CATSGGRGYTDTQYF.

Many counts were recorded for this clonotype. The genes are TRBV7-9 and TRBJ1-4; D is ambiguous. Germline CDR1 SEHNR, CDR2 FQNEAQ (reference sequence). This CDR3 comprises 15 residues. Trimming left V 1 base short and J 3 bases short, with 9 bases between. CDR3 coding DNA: TGTGCCAGCAGCTTAGAATCGGCATCTAATGAAAAACTGTTTTTT. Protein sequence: CASSLESASNEKLFF.

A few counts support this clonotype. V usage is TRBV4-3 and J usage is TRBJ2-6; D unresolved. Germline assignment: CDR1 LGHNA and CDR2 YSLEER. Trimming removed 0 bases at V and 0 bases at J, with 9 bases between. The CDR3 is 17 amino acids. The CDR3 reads CASSQDSRNSGANVLTF. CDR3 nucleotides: TGCGCCAGCAGCCAAGACAGCAGGAACTCTGGGGCCAACGTCCTGACTTTC.

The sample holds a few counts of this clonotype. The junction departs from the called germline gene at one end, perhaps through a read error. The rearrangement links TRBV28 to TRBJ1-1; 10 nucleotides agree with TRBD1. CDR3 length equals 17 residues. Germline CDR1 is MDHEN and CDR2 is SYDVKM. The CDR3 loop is CAGSLPRQGASDTEAFF. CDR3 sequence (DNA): TGTGCCGGCAGTTTACCAAGACAGGGGGCTAGTGACACTGAAGCTTTCTTT.

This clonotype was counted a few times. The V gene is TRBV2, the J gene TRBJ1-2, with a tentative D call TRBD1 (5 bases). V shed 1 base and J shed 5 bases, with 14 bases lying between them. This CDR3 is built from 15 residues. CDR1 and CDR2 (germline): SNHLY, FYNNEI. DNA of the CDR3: TGTGCCAGCAGTGAAGGGCAGGGACGGCGGTATGGCTACACCTTC. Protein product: CASSEGQGRRYGYTF.

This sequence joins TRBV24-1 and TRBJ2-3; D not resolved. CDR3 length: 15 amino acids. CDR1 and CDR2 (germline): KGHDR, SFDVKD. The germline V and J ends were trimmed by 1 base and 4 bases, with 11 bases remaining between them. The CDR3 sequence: CATSDFGDRADTQYF. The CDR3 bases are TGTGCCACCAGTGATTTTGGGGATCGAGCAGATACGCAGTATTTT.

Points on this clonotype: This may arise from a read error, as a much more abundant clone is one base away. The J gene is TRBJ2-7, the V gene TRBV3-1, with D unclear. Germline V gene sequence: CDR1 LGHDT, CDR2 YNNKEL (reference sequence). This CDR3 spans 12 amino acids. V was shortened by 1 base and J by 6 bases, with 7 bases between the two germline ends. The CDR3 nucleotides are TGTGCCAGCAGCCAAGGCAGCTGCGAGCAGTACTTC. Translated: CASSQGSCEQYF.

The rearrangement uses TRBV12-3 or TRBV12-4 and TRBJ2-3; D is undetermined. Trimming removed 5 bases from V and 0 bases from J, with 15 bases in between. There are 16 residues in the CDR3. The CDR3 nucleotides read TGTGCCAGCAGTCCCCTTGACTCCTCTAGCACAGATACGCAGTATTTT. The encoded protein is CASSPLDSSSTDTQYF.

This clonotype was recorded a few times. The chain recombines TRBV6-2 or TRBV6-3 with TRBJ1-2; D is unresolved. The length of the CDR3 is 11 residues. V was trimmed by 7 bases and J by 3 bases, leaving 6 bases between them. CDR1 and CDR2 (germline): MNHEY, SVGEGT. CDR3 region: CASNTYYGYTF. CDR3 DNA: TGTGCCAGCAACACCTACTATGGCTACACCTTC.

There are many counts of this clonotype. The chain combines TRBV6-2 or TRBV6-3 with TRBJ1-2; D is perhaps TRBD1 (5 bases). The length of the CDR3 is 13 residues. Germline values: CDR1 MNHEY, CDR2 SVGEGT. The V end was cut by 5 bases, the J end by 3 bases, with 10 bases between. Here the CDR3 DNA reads TGTGCCAGCAGTCAGGACACCTACTATGGCTACACCTTC. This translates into CASSQDTYYGYTF.

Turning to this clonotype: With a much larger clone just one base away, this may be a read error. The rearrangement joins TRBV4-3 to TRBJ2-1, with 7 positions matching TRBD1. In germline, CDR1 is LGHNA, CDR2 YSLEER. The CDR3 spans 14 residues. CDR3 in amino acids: CASSQDSGGNERFF. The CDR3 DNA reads TGCGCCAGCAGCCAAGATTCAGGGGGTAATGAGCGGTTCTTC.

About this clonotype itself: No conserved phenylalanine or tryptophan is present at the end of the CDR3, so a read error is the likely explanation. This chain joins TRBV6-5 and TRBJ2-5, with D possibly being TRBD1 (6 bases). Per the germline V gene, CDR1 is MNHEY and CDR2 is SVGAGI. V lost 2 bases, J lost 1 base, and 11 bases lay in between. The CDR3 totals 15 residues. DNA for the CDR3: TGTGCCAGCAGTTACCTTCAGGGGTTCCAAGAGACCCAGTACTTA. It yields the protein CASSYLQGFQETQYL.

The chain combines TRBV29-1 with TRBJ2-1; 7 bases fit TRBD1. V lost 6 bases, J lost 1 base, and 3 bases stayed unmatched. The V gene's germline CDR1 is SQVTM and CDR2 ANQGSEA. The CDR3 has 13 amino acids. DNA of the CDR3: TGCAGCGTACCGGGACAGTCCTACAATGAGCAGTTCTTC. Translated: CSVPGQSYNEQFF.

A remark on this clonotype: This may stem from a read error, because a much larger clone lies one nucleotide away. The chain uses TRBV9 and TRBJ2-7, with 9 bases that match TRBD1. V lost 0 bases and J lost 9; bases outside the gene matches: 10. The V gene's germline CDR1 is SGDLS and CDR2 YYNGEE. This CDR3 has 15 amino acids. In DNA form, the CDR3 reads TGTGCCAGCAGCGTAGTGGGGGACAGGGTCGGCGCGCAGTACTTC. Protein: CASSVVGDRVGAQYF.

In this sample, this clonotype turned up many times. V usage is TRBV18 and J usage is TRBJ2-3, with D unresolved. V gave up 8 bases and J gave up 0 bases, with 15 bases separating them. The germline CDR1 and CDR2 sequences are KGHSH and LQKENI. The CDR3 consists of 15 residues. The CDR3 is CASHDRASSTDTQYF. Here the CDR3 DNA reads TGTGCCAGCCATGATCGGGCAAGCAGCACAGATACGCAGTATTTT.

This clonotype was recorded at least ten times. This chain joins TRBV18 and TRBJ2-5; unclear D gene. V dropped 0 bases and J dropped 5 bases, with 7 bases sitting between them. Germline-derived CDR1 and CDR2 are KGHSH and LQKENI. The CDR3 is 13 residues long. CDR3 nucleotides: TGTGCCAGCTCACCACCTGGCGAGGAGACCCAGTACTTC. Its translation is CASSPPGEETQYF.

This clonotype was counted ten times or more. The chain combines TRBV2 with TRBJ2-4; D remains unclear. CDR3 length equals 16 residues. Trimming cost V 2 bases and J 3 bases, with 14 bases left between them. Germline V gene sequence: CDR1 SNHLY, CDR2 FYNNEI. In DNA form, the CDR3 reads TGTGCCAGCAGTGAAACCAGGCCTACTAACAAAAACATTCAGTACTTC. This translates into CASSETRPTNKNIQYF.

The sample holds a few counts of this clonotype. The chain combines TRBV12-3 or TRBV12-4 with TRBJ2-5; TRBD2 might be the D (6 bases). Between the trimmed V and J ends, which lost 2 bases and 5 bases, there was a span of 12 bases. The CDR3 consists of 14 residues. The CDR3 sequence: CASSLTTREETQYF. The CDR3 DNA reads TGTGCCAGCAGTTTAACGACTAGAGAGGAGACCCAGTACTTC.